This T cell receptor beta chain came from a study of T-cell memory formation after mild COVID-19. Study-wide findings and caveats: Pre-infection memory already had some responding clones, implying cross-reactive memory joined.

This clonotype has only a few counts. Antigen specificity is unknown. In TCRdb, the 5' RACE reads were re-called with MiXCR into one record per CDR3 protein. The data show a few hundred thousand distinct CDR3 sequences, 20% to 25% seen once. V trimming: 3 bases; J trimming: 7 bases; junction bases outside the gene matches: 4. This CDR3 spans 14 amino acids. The germline V gene encodes CDR1 SEHNR and CDR2 FQNEAQ (reference sequence). The sequencing input was PBMCs or a T cell subset sorted from them (not recorded which). This sequence joins TRBV7-9 and TRBJ2-2; 8 bases agree with TRBD1. This clonotype was sampled from a man between 18 and 35 years old who had mild COVID-19 (a few samples of this study predate the infection). Cell type and time point are not known. The CDR3 DNA is TGTGCCAGCAGCTTGGACAGGGTATTCGGGGAGCTGTTTTTT. The encoded protein is CASSLDRVFGELFF.